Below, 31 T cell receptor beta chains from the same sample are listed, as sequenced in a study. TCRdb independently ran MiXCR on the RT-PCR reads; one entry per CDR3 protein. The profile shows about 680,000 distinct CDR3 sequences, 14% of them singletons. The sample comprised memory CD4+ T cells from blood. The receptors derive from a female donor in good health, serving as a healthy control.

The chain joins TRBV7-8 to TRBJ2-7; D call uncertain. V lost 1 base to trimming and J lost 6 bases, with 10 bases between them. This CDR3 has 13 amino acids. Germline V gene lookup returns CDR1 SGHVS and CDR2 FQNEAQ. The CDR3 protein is CASSLGLLPEQYF. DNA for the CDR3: TGTGCCAGCAGCTTAGGGCTGCTCCCCGAGCAGTACTTC.

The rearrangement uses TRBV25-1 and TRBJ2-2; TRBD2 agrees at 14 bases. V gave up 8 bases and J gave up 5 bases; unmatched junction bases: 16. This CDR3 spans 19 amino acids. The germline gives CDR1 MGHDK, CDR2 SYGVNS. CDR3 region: CASGVMPGLAGDPTGELFF. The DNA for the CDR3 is TGTGCCAGCGGGGTTATGCCGGGACTAGCGGGAGACCCGACCGGGGAGCTGTTTTTT.

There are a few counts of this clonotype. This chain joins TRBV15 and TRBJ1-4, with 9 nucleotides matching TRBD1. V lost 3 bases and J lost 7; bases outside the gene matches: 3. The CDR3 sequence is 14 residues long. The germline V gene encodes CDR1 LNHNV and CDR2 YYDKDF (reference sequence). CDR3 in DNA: TGTGCCACCAGCAGCCGACAGGGGGGTGAAAAACTGTTTTTT. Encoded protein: CATSSRQGGEKLFF.

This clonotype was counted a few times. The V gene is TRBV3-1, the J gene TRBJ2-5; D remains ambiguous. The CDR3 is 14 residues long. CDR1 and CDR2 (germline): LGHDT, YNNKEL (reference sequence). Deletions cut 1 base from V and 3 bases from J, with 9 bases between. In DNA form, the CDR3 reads TGTGCCAGCAGCCAAGGCGTGGGGAAAGAGACCCAGTACTTC. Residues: CASSQGVGKETQYF.

Here the CDR3 reads CSANRVSGNTGELFF. The CDR3, as DNA: TGCAGTGCTAACAGAGTGTCAGGGAACACCGGGGAGCTGTTTTTT. The chain links TRBV20-1 to TRBJ2-2; D gene uncertain. Germline values: CDR1 DFQATT, CDR2 SNEGSKA (reference sequence). The V end lost 4 bases, the J end lost 1 base, and 13 bases lay between the germline ends. The CDR3 covers 15 residues.

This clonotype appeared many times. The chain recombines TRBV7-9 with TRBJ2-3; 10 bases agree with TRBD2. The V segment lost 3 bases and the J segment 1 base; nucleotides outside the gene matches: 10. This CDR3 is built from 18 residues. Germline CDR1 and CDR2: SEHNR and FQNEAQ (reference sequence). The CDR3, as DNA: TGTGCCAGCAGCTTCTCAGCGGGAGGGGATATCGGCACAGATACGCAGTATTTT. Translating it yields CASSFSAGGDIGTDTQYF.

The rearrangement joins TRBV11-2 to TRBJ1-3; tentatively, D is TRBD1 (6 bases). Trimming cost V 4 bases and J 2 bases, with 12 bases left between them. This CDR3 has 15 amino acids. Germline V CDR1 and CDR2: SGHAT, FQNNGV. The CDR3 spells CASSYNRETGNTIYF. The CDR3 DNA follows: TGTGCCAGCAGCTATAACAGGGAAACTGGAAACACCATATATTTT.

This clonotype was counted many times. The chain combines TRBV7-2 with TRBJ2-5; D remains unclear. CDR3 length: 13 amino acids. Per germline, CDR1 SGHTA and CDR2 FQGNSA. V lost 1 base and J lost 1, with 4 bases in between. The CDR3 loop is CASSLVSQETQYF. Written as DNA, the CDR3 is TGTGCCAGCAGCTTAGTGTCCCAAGAGACCCAGTACTTC.

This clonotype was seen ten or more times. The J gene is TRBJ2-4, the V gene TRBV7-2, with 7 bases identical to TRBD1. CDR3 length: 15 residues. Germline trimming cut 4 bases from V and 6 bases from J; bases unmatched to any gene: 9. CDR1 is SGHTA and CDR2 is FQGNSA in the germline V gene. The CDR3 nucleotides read TGTGCCAGCAGCTCCCGAGGGGGCGCCGGAAACATTCAGTACTTC. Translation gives CASSSRGGAGNIQYF.

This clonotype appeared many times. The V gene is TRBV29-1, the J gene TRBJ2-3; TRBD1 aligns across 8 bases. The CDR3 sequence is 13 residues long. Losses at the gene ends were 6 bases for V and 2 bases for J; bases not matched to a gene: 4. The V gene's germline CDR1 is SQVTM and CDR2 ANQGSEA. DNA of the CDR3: TGCAGCGTCACAGGGGGGCACACAGATACGCAGTATTTT. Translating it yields CSVTGGHTDTQYF.

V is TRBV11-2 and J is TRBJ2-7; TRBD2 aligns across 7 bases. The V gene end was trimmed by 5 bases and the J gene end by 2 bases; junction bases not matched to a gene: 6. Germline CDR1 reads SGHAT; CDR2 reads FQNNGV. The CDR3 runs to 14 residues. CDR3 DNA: TGTGCCAGCAGCGATATGAGCGGGGCCTACGAGCAGTACTTC. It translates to CASSDMSGAYEQYF.

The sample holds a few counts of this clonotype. CDR3 in amino acids: CSARDVRLAETQYF. The CDR3 nucleotides are TGCAGTGCTAGAGACGTTAGACTGGCGGAGACCCAGTACTTC. V is TRBV20-1 and J is TRBJ2-5; unclear D gene. CDR3 length: 14 residues. V lost 0 bases and J 5 bases, leaving 13 bases between the germline ends. Germline V CDR1 and CDR2: DFQATT, SNEGSKA (reference sequence).

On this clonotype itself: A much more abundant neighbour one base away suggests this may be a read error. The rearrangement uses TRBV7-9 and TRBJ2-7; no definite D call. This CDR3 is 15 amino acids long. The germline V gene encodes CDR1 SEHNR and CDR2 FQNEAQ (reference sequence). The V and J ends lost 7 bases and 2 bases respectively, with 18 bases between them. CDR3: CASNSMGDGAYEQYF. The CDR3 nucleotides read TGTGCCAGCAACTCAATGGGCGATGGGGCCTACGAGCAGTACTTC.

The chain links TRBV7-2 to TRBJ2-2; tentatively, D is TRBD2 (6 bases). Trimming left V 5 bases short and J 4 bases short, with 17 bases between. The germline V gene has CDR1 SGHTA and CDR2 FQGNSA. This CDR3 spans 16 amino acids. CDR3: CASSLSGRAGTGELFF. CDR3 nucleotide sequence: TGTGCCAGCAGCCTGAGCGGGCGGGCCGGCACCGGGGAGCTGTTTTTT.

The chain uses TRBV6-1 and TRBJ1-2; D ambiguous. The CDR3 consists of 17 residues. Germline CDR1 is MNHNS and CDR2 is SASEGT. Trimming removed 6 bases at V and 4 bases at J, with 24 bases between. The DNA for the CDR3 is TGTGCCAGCAGCCCCGTGACCCAGCAGCAAAGATTCTATGGCTACACCTTC. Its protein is CASSPVTQQQRFYGYTF.

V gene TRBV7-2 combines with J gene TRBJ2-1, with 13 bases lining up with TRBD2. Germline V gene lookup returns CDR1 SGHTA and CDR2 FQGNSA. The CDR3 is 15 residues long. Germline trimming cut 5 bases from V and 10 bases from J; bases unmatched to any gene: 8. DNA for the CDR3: TGTGCCAGCAGCCCCCGACTAGCGGGGGGCCGAGAGCAGTTCTTC. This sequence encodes CASSPRLAGGREQFF.

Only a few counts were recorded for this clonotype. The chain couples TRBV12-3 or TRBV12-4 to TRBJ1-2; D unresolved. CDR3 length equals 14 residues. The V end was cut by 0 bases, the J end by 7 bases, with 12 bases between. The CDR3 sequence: CASSLALVWAGYTF. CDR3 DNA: TGTGCCAGCAGTTTAGCGCTCGTGTGGGCTGGCTACACCTTC.

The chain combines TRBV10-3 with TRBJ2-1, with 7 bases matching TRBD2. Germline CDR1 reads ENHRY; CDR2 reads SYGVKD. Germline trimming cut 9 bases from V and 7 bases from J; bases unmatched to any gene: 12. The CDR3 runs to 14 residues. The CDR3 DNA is TGTGCCATTTCTGGGGGGGTAGGGCTTAATGAGCAGTTCTTC. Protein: CAISGGVGLNEQFF.

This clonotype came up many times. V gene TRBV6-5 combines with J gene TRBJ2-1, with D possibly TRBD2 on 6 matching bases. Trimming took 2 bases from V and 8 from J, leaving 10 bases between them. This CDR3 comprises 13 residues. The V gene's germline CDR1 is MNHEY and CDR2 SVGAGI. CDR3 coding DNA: TGTGCCAGCAGTTACGTGGGGGAGGATGAGCAGTTCTTC. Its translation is CASSYVGEDEQFF.

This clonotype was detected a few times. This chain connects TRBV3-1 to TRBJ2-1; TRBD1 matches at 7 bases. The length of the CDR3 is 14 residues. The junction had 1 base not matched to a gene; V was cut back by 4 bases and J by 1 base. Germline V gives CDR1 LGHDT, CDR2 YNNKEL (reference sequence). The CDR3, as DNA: TGTGCCAGCAGCCGACAGGGATCCTACAATGAGCAGTTCTTC. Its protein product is CASSRQGSYNEQFF.

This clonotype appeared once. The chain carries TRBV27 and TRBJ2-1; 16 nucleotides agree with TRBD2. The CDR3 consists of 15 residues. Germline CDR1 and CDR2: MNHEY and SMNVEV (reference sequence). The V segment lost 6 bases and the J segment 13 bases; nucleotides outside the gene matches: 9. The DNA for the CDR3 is TGTGCCAGCAGCCAGGGACTAGCGGGAGGGCAGAGACAGTTCTTC. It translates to CASSQGLAGGQRQFF.

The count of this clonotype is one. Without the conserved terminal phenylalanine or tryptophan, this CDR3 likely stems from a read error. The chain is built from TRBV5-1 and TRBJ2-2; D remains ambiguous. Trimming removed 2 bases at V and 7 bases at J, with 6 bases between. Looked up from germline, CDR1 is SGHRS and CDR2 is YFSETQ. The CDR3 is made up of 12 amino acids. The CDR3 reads CASSFSVGELFL. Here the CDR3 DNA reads TGCGCCAGCAGCTTTTCGGTCGGGGAGCTGTTTCTT.

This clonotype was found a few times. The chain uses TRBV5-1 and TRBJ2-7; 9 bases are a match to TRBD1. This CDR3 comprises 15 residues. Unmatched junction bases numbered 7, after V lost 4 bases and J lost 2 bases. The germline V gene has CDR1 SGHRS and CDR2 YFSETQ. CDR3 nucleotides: TGCGCCAGCAGCCCAGGGACAGGGCGGACCTACGAGCAGTACTTC. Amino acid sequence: CASSPGTGRTYEQYF.

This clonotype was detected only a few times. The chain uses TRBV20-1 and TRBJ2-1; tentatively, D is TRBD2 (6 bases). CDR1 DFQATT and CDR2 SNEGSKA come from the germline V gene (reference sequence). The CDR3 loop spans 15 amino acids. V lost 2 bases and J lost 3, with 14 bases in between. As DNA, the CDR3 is TGCAGTGCTAGAAGGGAGGCCGAGGACTACAATGAGCAGTTCTTC. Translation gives CSARREAEDYNEQFF.

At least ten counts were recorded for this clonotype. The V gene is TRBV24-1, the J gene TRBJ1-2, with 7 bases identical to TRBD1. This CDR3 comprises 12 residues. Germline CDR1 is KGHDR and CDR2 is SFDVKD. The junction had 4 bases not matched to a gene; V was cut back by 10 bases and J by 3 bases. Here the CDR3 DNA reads TGTGCCACAAGCACAGGGGACTATGGCTACACCTTC. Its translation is CATSTGDYGYTF.

CDR3 coding DNA: TGCAGCGTTGAGGACGACAGGGGAGATGAGCAGTTCTTC. Amino acid sequence: CSVEDDRGDEQFF. The chain recombines TRBV29-1 with TRBJ2-1; 8 positions match TRBD1. The germline gives CDR1 SQVTM, CDR2 ANQGSEA. CDR3 length: 13 amino acids. Trimming at V came to 3 bases and at J to 8 bases, leaving 6 bases not matched to a gene.

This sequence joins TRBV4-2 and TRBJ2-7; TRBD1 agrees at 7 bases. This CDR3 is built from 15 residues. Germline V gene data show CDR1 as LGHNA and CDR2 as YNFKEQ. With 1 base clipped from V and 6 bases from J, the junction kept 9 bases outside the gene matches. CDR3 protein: CASSQGRGPSPEQYF. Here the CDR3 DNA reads TGTGCCAGCAGCCAAGGAAGGGGGCCGTCTCCCGAGCAGTACTTC.

This CDR3 is CASRLQGGENSPLHF. The CDR3 DNA reads as TGTGCCAGCAGGCTACAGGGAGGTGAGAATTCACCCCTCCACTTT. The rearrangement uses TRBV6-1 and TRBJ1-6; possible D gene TRBD1, 6 bases. V lost 6 bases, J lost 7 bases, and 16 bases lay in between. Germline loops: CDR1 MNHNS, CDR2 SASEGT. The CDR3 sequence is 15 residues long.

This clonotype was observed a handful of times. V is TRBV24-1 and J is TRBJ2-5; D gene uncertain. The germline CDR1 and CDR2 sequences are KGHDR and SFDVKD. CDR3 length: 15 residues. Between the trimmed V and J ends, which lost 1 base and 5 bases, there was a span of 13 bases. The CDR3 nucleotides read TGTGCCACCAGTGATTTTAGGAGACCGGGCGAGACCCAGTACTTC. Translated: CATSDFRRPGETQYF.

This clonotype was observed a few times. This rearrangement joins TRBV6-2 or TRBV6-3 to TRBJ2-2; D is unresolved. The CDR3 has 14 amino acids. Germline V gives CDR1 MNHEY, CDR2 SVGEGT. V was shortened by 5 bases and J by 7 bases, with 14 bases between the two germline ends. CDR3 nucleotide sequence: TGTGCCAGCAGTCCGGACCCCGCCTTCGGGGAGCTGTTTTTT. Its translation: CASSPDPAFGELFF.

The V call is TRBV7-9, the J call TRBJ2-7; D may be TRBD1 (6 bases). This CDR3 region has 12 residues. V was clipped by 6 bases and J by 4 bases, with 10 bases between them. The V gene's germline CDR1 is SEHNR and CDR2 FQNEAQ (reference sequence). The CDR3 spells CASRRQVYEQYF. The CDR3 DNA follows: TGTGCCAGCAGGAGACAGGTTTACGAGCAGTACTTC.